These T cell receptor beta chains were read from a single sample in a study of blood T cell repertoires in COVID-19. The method was immunoSEQ multiplex PCR; TCRdb's version includes in-frame clones alone and lacks a portion of them. The repertoire holds 220,000 or so clones, with roughly 86% as singletons. The sample taken for sequencing was PBMCs or T cells enriched from blood (not recorded which). The receptors were sampled from a woman in her 50s who had recovered from COVID-19. The CDR3 runs from the conserved cysteine through the conserved F or W. Each record gives: CDR3 DNA, CDR3 protein, V gene, clone size, J gene, D gene. The D gene is left open where the match is weak. Some rows have no size entry. The others give once, few or many, or a class for an expanded clone.

CDR3nt: TGTGCCAGCAGCTCCCAGACTATCCCCTACGAGCAGTACTTC
CDR3aa: CASSSQTIPYEQYF
v_gene: TRBV28
abundance: NA
j_gene: TRBJ2-7
d_gene: NA

CDR3nt: TGTGCCAGCAGCTTAGATGGGCAGAGCACAGATACGCAGTATTTT
CDR3aa: CASSLDGQSTDTQYF
v_gene: TRBV11-3
abundance: once
j_gene: TRBJ2-3
d_gene: NA

CDR3nt: TGTGCCAGCAGTCCTGGACTAGAACACACCGGGGAGCTGTTTTTT
CDR3aa: CASSPGLEHTGELFF
v_gene: TRBV5-4
abundance: NA
j_gene: TRBJ2-2
d_gene: TRBD2

CDR3nt: TGTGCCATCAGGGGGACAGGGGCGCAACTCTATGGCTACACCTTC
CDR3aa: CAIRGTGAQLYGYTF
v_gene: TRBV10-3
abundance: once
j_gene: TRBJ1-2
d_gene: TRBD1

CDR3nt: TGTGCTAGTGGTGGACAGGGGTGGGCTGAAGCTTTCTTT
CDR3aa: CASGGQGWAEAFF
v_gene: TRBV12-5
abundance: NA
j_gene: TRBJ1-1
d_gene: TRBD1

CDR3nt: TGTGCCACCAGAGCCATCGACAGGACCAACTATGGCTACACCTTC
CDR3aa: CATRAIDRTNYGYTF
v_gene: TRBV15
abundance: NA
j_gene: TRBJ1-2
d_gene: NA

CDR3nt: TGTGCCAGCAGTGTAGAAGCAAACATTCAGTACTTC
CDR3aa: CASSVEANIQYF
v_gene: TRBV2
abundance: NA
j_gene: TRBJ2-4
d_gene: NA

CDR3nt: TGTGCCAGCAGCGGAATTAGAGTGACTAGCAACTACAATGAGCAGTTCTTC
CDR3aa: CASSGIRVTSNYNEQFF
v_gene: TRBV7-9
abundance: NA
j_gene: TRBJ2-1
d_gene: TRBD2

CDR3nt: TGTGCCAGTAGTACCTCCAGGGGTAAGGGAGAGACCCAGTACTTC
CDR3aa: CASSTSRGKGETQYF
v_gene: TRBV19
abundance: NA
j_gene: TRBJ2-5
d_gene: NA

CDR3nt: TGTGCCAGCAGCTTAGTCAGGGGTACAGATACGCAGTATTTT
CDR3aa: CASSLVRGTDTQYF
v_gene: TRBV7-2
abundance: NA
j_gene: TRBJ2-3
d_gene: NA

CDR3nt: TGTGCCAGCAGCCGGACAGGGGTCTATGGCTACACCTTC
CDR3aa: CASSRTGVYGYTF
v_gene: TRBV5-6
abundance: NA
j_gene: TRBJ1-2
d_gene: TRBD1

CDR3nt: TGTGCCAGCAGCTTAATGATGGGGGGTTCCTACAATGAGCAGTTCTTC
CDR3aa: CASSLMMGGSYNEQFF
v_gene: TRBV7-2
abundance: NA
j_gene: TRBJ2-1
d_gene: NA

CDR3nt: TGTGCCAGCATTAAGGGGCAGGATATTGGCTACACCTTC
CDR3aa: CASIKGQDIGYTF
v_gene: TRBV7-9
abundance: NA
j_gene: TRBJ1-2
d_gene: NA

CDR3nt: TGTGCCAGCAGCTTAGCGGGCGGGGGTTCCTACAATGAGCAGTTCTTC
CDR3aa: CASSLAGGGSYNEQFF
v_gene: TRBV7-8
abundance: once
j_gene: TRBJ2-1
d_gene: TRBD2

CDR3nt: TGTGCCAGCAGCTTCAGGGTACAAGAGACCCAGTACTTC
CDR3aa: CASSFRVQETQYF
v_gene: TRBV11-3
abundance: NA
j_gene: TRBJ2-5
d_gene: NA

CDR3nt: TGTGCCAGCTTTCAACAGGTGGATGGCTACACCTTC
CDR3aa: CASFQQVDGYTF
v_gene: TRBV7-9
abundance: NA
j_gene: TRBJ1-2
d_gene: NA

CDR3nt: TGTGCCAGCAAAGGGGGCAGGGGATATGGCTACACCTTC
CDR3aa: CASKGGRGYGYTF
v_gene: TRBV28
abundance: NA
j_gene: TRBJ1-2
d_gene: TRBD1

CDR3nt: TGTGCCAGCAGTGATGCCGGACAGGGGCAGGTTAAAGCTTTCTTT
CDR3aa: CASSDAGQGQVKAFF
v_gene: TRBV6-1
abundance: NA
j_gene: TRBJ1-1
d_gene: TRBD1

CDR3nt: TGTGCCAGCACCCCTATACTAGCGGCCGGGGAGCTGTTTTTT
CDR3aa: CASTPILAAGELFF
v_gene: TRBV28
abundance: NA
j_gene: TRBJ2-2
d_gene: TRBD2

CDR3nt: TGTGCCATCAGTGAGACAGAAGTTAATGAAAAACTGTTTTTT
CDR3aa: CAISETEVNEKLFF
v_gene: TRBV10-3
abundance: NA
j_gene: TRBJ1-4
d_gene: NA

CDR3nt: TGTGCCAGCAGCTTAAGCGGTACCGGGGAGCTGTTTTTT
CDR3aa: CASSLSGTGELFF
v_gene: TRBV7-3
abundance: NA
j_gene: TRBJ2-2
d_gene: NA